This T cell receptor (beta chain) was obtained from a study of shared clonotypes between healthy human individuals. Regarding the study as a whole: Approximately 5% was the fraction of naive CD4 clonotypes found shared across four donors.

As for this clone: Its antigen remains unidentified.

With 7 bases clipped from V and 6 bases from J, the junction kept 12 bases outside the gene matches. This CDR3 comprises 16 residues. Germline lookup yields CDR1 MDHEN and CDR2 SYDVKM. Clones were sequenced by immunoSEQ multiplex PCR, and TCRdb holds only the in-frame ones, with some missing. The sample includes roughly 1 million clones, about three quarters seen only once; the top ten take 1.4%. The source of this sequence is a young man in good health. The sample taken for sequencing was memory CD4+ T cells sorted from blood. Subset here: CD45RA-negative fraction. The chain combines TRBV28 with TRBJ2-2; 9 bases line up with TRBD1. CDR3 in amino acids: CASTSPGQGKSGELFF. CDR3 sequence (DNA): TGTGCCAGCACAAGCCCGGGACAGGGAAAGTCCGGGGAGCTGTTTTTT.